The clone carrying this T cell receptor (beta chain) was seen at least ten times. The antigen is unknown. Preparation of the unsorted libraries drew on 2 million PBMCs stored at -80 C. The data were obtained in a study of neurological immune-mediated disorders. TCRdb re-analysed the 5' RACE reads in MiXCR, keeping a single row per CDR3 protein. Among approximately 51,000 distinct CDR3 sequences listed, about 3% were seen once. This CDR3 contains 15 residues. Trimming left V 3 bases short and J 8 bases short, with 17 bases between. Looked up from germline, CDR1 is DFQATT and CDR2 is SNEGSKA (reference sequence). Findings and limits, study-wide: Subjects shared no identical expanded-clone CDR3 amino acid sequences, suggesting private TCR-beta repertoires in all groups.

The sample comprised PBMCs. This TCR was sampled from a middle-aged man with multiple sclerosis. This chain joins TRBV20-1 and TRBJ1-6; D may be TRBD1 (6 bases). Here the CDR3 DNA reads TGCAGTGCTAGGATCTCGCCGGCAGGGGATTCACCCCTCCACTTT. Its protein product is CSARISPAGDSPLHF.